The rows below give T cell receptor beta chains drawn from one sample of a study of OX40 agonist ivuxolimab in advanced cancers. Using immunoSEQ multiplex PCR, the repertoire was profiled, and TCRdb retains in-frame clones only, with some absent. The sample yields tens of thousands of clones, around four fifths seen once. The input for sequencing was CD4+ or CD8+ T cells sorted from blood, taken in a trial of the OX40 agonist ivuxolimab. These receptors all stem from an adult with an advanced solid tumor such as melanoma, head and neck, liver or kidney cancer. The CDR3 runs from the conserved cysteine through the conserved F or W. The order of the fields is clone size, V gene, D gene, J gene, CDR3 DNA, CDR3 protein. D genes are given only for firm matches. Rows may omit the clone size; those that give it use once, few, many or a size class.

size: -
V: TRBV7-7
D: -
J: TRBJ2-5
DNA: TGTGCCAGCAGCCCAGTGGAAGAGACCCAGTACTTC
CDR3: CASSPVEETQYF

size: -
V: TRBV5-1
D: -
J: TRBJ1-2
DNA: TGCGCCAGCAGCCCCGGACTGATTACTAACTATGGCTACACCTTC
CDR3: CASSPGLITNYGYTF

size: many
V: TRBV6-5
D: -
J: TRBJ1-1
DNA: TGTGCCAGCAGTTTTTCGTCGAACACTGAAGCTTTCTTT
CDR3: CASSFSSNTEAFF

size: -
V: TRBV7-6
D: -
J: TRBJ1-1
DNA: TGTGCCAGCAGCCCTCGAGTGGGTTGGAACACTGAAGCTTTCTTT
CDR3: CASSPRVGWNTEAFF

size: -
V: TRBV2
D: TRBD2
J: TRBJ2-3
DNA: TGTGTCCAGCAGTGGCGGGGGTCCACAGATACGCAGTATTTT
CDR3: CVQQWRGSTDTQYF

size: few
V: TRBV5-1
D: -
J: TRBJ1-5
DNA: TGCGCCAGCAGCTTGGGTAGCAATCAGCCCCAGCATTTT
CDR3: CASSLGSNQPQHF

size: -
V: TRBV28
D: -
J: TRBJ1-5
DNA: TGTGCCAGCAGTGTCCTACTAGGTCAGCCCCAGCATTTT
CDR3: CASSVLLGQPQHF

size: -
V: TRBV15
D: -
J: TRBJ1-6
DNA: TGTGCCACCAGCACCCGGGACCATAATTCACCCCTCCACTTT
CDR3: CATSTRDHNSPLHF

size: -
V: TRBV5-4
D: TRBD2
J: TRBJ2-2
DNA: TGTGCCAGCAGCACAGGACTAGCGGGAATCAACACCGGGGAGCTGTTTTTT
CDR3: CASSTGLAGINTGELFF

size: -
V: TRBV7-9
D: -
J: TRBJ1-4
DNA: TGTGCCAGCAGCTTAGTTCAAGGAGAAAAACTGTTTTTT
CDR3: CASSLVQGEKLFF

size: -
V: TRBV28
D: -
J: TRBJ2-3
DNA: TGTGCCAGCAGACAAGCAGATACGCAGTATTTT
CDR3: CASRQADTQYF

size: -
V: TRBV6-6
D: -
J: TRBJ1-2
DNA: TGTGCCAGCAGTTATGGAGTTCACAGAGAAATCTATGGCTACACCTTC
CDR3: CASSYGVHREIYGYTF

size: -
V: TRBV5-5
D: -
J: TRBJ2-3
DNA: TGTGCCAGCAGCTTGTCTGTATTGGGGGTTACGCAGTATTTT
CDR3: CASSLSVLGVTQYF

size: -
V: TRBV19
D: TRBD2
J: TRBJ2-5
DNA: TGTGCCAGTAGTCCATGGACTAGCGGGGACTACCAAGAGACCCAGTACTTC
CDR3: CASSPWTSGDYQETQYF

size: -
V: TRBV7-2
D: -
J: TRBJ2-3
DNA: TGTGCCAGCAGCTTAGATGGTTTGACAGATACGCAGTATTTT
CDR3: CASSLDGLTDTQYF

size: -
V: TRBV7-2
D: -
J: TRBJ1-1
DNA: TGTGCCAGCAGCTTGACCCCCGGGGGCGGCACTGAAGCTTTCTTT
CDR3: CASSLTPGGGTEAFF

size: -
V: TRBV5-4
D: TRBD2
J: TRBJ2-3
DNA: TGTGCCAGCAGCCCACTAGCGGGAGCTACAGATACGCAGTATTTT
CDR3: CASSPLAGATDTQYF

size: few
V: TRBV27
D: -
J: TRBJ1-1
DNA: TGTGCCAGCAGGAACGACCTGAACACTGAAGCTTTCTTT
CDR3: CASRNDLNTEAFF

size: -
V: TRBV7-9
D: -
J: TRBJ1-5
DNA: TGTGCCAGCAGCTTAGGCACTCAGCCCCAGCATTTT
CDR3: CASSLGTQPQHF

size: -
V: TRBV29-1
D: -
J: TRBJ1-5
DNA: TGCAGCGTCCGGGACACTAATAGCAATCAGCCCCAGCATTTT
CDR3: CSVRDTNSNQPQHF

size: -
V: TRBV6-6
D: -
J: TRBJ1-6
DNA: TGTGCCAGCAGTTACACACGACAGAATTCACCCCTCCACTTT
CDR3: CASSYTRQNSPLHF

size: -
V: TRBV19
D: -
J: TRBJ2-3
DNA: TGTGCCAGTAGGGAGGGACTTATAAGCACAGATACGCAGTATTTT
CDR3: CASREGLISTDTQYF

size: -
V: TRBV6-6
D: -
J: TRBJ1-5
DNA: TGTGCCAGCAGTTACCCCCGGCAGCCCCAGCATTTT
CDR3: CASSYPRQPQHF

size: few
V: TRBV2
D: -
J: TRBJ2-7
DNA: TGTGCCAGCAGTGTTCGGGCCGAGCAGTACTTC
CDR3: CASSVRAEQYF

size: -
V: TRBV23-1
D: -
J: TRBJ1-3
DNA: TGCGCCAGCAGTCGAAACGGGGACTCTGGAAACACCATATATTTT
CDR3: CASSRNGDSGNTIYF

size: -
V: TRBV5-1
D: -
J: TRBJ1-5
DNA: TGCGCCAGCAGCTTGGGAGCAGGGCCTTCCCAGCCCCAGCATTTT
CDR3: CASSLGAGPSQPQHF

size: -
V: TRBV13
D: TRBD2
J: TRBJ2-3
DNA: TGTGCCAGCAACGTCGGCGGGAGGGCAAATACGCAGTATTTT
CDR3: CASNVGGRANTQYF

size: -
V: TRBV5-8
D: -
J: TRBJ2-1
DNA: TGTGCCAGCAGCTTGGGGTCCCTTTACAATGAGCAGTTCTTC
CDR3: CASSLGSLYNEQFF

size: -
V: TRBV5-1
D: -
J: TRBJ2-1
DNA: TGCGCCAGCAGCTTGGGCGGTCGTGATGAGCAGTTCTTC
CDR3: CASSLGGRDEQFF

size: few
V: TRBV18
D: -
J: TRBJ2-7
DNA: TGTGCCAGCTCACCTCGAAGGGGCCACGAGCAGTACTTC
CDR3: CASSPRRGHEQYF

size: -
V: TRBV4-2
D: -
J: TRBJ1-1
DNA: TGTGCCAGCAGCTTGCACAGGACCACTGAAGCTTTCTTT
CDR3: CASSLHRTTEAFF

size: -
V: TRBV18
D: -
J: TRBJ1-1
DNA: TGTGCCAGCTCACCACCCGGACAACCCGCGAACACTGAAGCTTTCTTT
CDR3: CASSPPGQPANTEAFF

size: -
V: TRBV28
D: TRBD1
J: TRBJ2-7
DNA: TGTGCCACCGGGACAGAGCACGAGCAGTACTTC
CDR3: CATGTEHEQYF

size: -
V: TRBV7-8
D: -
J: TRBJ2-7
DNA: TGTGCCAGCACCCGGCAGGGTTACGAGCAGTACTTC
CDR3: CASTRQGYEQYF

size: -
V: TRBV5-1
D: TRBD1
J: TRBJ2-3
DNA: TGCGCCAGCAGCTCGGGACAGCCCTTCACAGATACGCAGTATTTT
CDR3: CASSSGQPFTDTQYF

size: -
V: TRBV7-2
D: -
J: TRBJ2-7
DNA: TGTGCCAGCAGCTTAGGGGGGACGGGGGAGCAGTACTTC
CDR3: CASSLGGTGEQYF

size: few
V: TRBV4-2
D: -
J: TRBJ1-1
DNA: TGTGCCAGCAGCCAACCAGGCATGGGAGTAGCTTTCTTT
CDR3: CASSQPGMGVAFF

size: once
V: TRBV6-1
D: -
J: TRBJ1-3
DNA: TGTGCCAGCAGTGAAGGGGTGGGAAACACCATATATTTT
CDR3: CASSEGVGNTIYF

size: -
V: TRBV4-3
D: -
J: TRBJ2-1
DNA: TGCGCCAGCAGCCAAGATTTAGGGGGATTTACCAATGAGCAGTTCTTC
CDR3: CASSQDLGGFTNEQFF

size: -
V: TRBV4-3
D: TRBD2
J: TRBJ2-7
DNA: TGCGCCAGCAGCCACGGGACTAGCGGGAGGGGCGAGCAGTACTTC
CDR3: CASSHGTSGRGEQYF